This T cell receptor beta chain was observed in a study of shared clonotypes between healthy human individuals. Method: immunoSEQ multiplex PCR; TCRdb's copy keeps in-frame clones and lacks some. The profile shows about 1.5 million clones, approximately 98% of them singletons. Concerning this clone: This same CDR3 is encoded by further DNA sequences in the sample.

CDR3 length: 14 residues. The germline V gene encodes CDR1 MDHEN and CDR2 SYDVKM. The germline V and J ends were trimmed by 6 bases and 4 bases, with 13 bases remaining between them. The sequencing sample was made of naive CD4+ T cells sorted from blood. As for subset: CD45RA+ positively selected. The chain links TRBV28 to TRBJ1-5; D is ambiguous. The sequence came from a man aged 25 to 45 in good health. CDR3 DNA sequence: TGTGCCAGCAGCCTCCTTGGCGGAAATCAGCCCCAGCATTTT. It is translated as CASSLLGGNQPQHF.